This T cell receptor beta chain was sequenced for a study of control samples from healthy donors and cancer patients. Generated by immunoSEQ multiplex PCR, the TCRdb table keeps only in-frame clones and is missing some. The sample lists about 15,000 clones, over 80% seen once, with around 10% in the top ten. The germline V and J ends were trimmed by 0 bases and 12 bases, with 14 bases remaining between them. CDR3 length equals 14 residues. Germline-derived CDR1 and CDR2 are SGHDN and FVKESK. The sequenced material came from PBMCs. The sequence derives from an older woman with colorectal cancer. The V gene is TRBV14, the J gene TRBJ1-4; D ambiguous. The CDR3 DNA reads TGTGCCAGCAGCCAAGAGGTAACACCTCTAGAACTGTTTTTT. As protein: CASSQEVTPLELFF.